Sequencing of this T cell receptor beta chain was carried out in a study of blood T cell repertoires in COVID-19. Trimming removed 2 bases from V and 8 bases from J, with 9 bases in between. The CDR3 runs to 12 residues. The germline CDR1 and CDR2 sequences are SGHDN and FVKESK. Repertoires were generated with immunoSEQ multiplex PCR, while TCRdb's copy carries only in-frame clones and drops some. The profile shows fewer than 500,000 clones, approximately 90% of them singletons. The chain couples TRBV14 to TRBJ1-2; D is ambiguous. The sequenced sample was PBMCs or T cells enriched from blood (not recorded which). The origin of this receptor is a woman younger than 30 who had recovered from COVID-19. CDR3 sequence (DNA): TGTGCCAGCAGCCAATCCGGGTGGGGCTACACCTTC. It translates to CASSQSGWGYTF.